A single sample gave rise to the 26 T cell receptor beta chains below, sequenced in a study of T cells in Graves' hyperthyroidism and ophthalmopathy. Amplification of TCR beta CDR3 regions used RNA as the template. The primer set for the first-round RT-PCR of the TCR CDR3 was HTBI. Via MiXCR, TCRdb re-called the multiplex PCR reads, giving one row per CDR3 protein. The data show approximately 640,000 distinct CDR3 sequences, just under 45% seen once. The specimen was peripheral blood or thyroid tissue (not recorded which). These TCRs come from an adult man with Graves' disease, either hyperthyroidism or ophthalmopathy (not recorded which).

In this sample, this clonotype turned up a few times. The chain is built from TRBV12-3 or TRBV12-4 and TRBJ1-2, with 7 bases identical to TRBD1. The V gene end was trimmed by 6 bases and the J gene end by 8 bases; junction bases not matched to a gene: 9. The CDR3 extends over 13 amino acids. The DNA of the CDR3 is TGTGCCAGCAGCCTGGACAGGTTGCGGGGCTACACCTTC. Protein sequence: CASSLDRLRGYTF.

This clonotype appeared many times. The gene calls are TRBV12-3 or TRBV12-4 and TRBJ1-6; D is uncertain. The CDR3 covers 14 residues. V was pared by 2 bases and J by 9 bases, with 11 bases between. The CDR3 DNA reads TGTGCCAGCAGTTTAAGGCCAGTAGGTTCACCCCTCCACTTT. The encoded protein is CASSLRPVGSPLHF.

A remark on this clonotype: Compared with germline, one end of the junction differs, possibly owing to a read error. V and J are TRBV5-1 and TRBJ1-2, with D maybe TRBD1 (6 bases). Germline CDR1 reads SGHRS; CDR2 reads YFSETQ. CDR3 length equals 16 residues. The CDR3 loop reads CASSSVLRGRGYGHTF. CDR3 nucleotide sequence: TGCGCCAGCAGCTCGGTTCTCCGGGGGCGAGGGTATGGCCACACCTTC.

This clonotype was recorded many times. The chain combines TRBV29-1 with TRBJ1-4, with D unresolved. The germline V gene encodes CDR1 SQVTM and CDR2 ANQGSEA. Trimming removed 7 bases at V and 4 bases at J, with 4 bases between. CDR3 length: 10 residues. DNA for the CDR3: TGCAGCGGTTTTAATGAAAAACTGTTTTTT. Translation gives CSGFNEKLFF. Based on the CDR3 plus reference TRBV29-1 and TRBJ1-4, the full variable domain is SAVISQKPSRDICQRGTSLTIQCQVDSQVTMMFWYRQQPGQSLTLIATANQGSEATYESGFVIDKFPISRPNLTFSTLTVSNMSPEDSSIYLCSGFNEKLFFGSGTQLSVL.

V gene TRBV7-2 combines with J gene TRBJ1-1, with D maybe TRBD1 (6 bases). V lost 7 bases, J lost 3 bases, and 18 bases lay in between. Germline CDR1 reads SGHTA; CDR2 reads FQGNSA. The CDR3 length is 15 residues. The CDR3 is CASIPGPGAYTEAFF. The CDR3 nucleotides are TGTGCCAGCATCCCAGGACCGGGGGCCTACACTGAAGCTTTCTTT.

The CDR3 loop is CASSLARDRIYGYTF. The CDR3 DNA reads TGTGCCAGCAGCTTGGCCCGGGACAGAATCTATGGCTACACCTTC. The V gene is TRBV7-9, the J gene TRBJ1-2, with TRBD1 matching 7 bases. The CDR3 runs to 15 residues. V gave up 3 bases and J gave up 4 bases; unmatched junction bases: 8. CDR1 is SEHNR and CDR2 is FQNEAQ in the germline V gene (reference sequence).

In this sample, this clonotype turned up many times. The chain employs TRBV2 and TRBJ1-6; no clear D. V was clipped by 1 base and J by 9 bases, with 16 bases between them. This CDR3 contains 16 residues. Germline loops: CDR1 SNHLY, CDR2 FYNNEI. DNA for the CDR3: TGTGCCAGCAGTGAAGACGTCGAAAAGCCTCTTTCACCCCTCCACTTT. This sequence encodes CASSEDVEKPLSPLHF.

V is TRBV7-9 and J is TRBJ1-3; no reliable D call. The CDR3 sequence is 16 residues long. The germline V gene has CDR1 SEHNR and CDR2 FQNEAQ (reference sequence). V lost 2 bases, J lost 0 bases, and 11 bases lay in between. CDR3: CASSLTSHLSGNTIYF. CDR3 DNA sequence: TGTGCCAGCAGCTTAACCAGTCATCTCTCTGGAAACACCATATATTTT.

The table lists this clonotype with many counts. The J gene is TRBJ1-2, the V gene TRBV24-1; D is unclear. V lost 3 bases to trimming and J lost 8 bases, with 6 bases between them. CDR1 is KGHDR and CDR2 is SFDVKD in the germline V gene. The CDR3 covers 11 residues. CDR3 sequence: CATSDMWGYTF. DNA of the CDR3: TGTGCCACCAGTGATATGTGGGGCTACACCTTC.

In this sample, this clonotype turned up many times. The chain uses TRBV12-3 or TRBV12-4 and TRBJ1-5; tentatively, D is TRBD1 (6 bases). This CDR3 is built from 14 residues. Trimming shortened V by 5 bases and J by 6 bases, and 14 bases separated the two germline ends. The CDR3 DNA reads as TGTGCCAGCAGTCAAACTACAGGGTCTCAGCCCCAGCATTTT. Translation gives CASSQTTGSQPQHF.

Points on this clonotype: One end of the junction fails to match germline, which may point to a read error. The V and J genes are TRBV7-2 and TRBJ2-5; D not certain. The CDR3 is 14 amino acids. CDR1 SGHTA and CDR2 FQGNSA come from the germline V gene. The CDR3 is CAGSLVAGGETQYF. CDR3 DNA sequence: TGTGCCGGCAGCTTAGTGGCAGGTGGAGAGACCCAGTACTTC.

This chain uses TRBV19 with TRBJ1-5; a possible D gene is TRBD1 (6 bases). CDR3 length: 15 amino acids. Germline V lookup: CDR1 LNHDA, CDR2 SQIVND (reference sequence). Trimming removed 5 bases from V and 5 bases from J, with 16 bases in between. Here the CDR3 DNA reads TGTGCCAGTAGTTTCATACAGGGTCACGATCAGCCCCAGCATTTT. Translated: CASSFIQGHDQPQHF.

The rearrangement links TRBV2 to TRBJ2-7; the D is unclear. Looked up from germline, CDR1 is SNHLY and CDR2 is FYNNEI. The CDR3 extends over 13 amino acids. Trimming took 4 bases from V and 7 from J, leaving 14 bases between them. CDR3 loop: CASSAVSLGEQYF. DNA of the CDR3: TGTGCCAGCAGTGCAGTGAGTTTGGGGGAGCAGTACTTC.

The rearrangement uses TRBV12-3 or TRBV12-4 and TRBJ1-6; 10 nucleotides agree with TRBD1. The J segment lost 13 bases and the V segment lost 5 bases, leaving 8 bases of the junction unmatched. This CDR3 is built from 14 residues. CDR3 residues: CASSQTGGELPLHF. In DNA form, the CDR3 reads TGTGCCAGCAGTCAGACAGGGGGCGAACTTCCCCTCCACTTT.

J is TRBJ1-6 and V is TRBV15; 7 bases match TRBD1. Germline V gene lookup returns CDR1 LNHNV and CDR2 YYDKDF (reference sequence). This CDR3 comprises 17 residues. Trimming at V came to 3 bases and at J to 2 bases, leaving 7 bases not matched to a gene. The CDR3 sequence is CATSSGSGGAYNSPLHF. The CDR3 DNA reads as TGTGCCACCAGCAGTGGCTCAGGGGGTGCCTATAATTCACCCCTCCACTTT.

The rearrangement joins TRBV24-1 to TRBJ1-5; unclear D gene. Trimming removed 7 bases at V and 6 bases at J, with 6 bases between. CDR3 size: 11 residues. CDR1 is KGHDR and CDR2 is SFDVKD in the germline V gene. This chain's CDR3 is CATSLRQPQHF. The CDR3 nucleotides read TGTGCCACCAGCCTGCGTCAGCCCCAGCATTTT.

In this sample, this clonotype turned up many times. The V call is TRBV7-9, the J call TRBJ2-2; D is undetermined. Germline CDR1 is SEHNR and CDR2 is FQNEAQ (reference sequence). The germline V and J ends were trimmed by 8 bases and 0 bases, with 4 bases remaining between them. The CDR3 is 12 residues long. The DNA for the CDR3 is TGTGCCAGCGGTTCGAACACCGGGGAGCTGTTTTTT. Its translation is CASGSNTGELFF.

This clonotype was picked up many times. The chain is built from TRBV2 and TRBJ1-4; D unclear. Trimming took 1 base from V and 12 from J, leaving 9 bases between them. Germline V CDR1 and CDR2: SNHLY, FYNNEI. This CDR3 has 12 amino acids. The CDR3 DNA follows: TGTGCCAGCAGTGAAGTCGGACGTGAACTGTTTTTT. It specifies CASSEVGRELFF.

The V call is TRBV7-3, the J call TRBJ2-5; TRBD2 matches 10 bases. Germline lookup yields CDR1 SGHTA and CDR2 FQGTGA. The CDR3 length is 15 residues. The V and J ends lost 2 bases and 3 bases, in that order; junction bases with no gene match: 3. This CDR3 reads CASSLEGLAEETQYF. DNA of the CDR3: TGTGCCAGCAGCTTAGAAGGACTAGCGGAAGAGACCCAGTACTTC.

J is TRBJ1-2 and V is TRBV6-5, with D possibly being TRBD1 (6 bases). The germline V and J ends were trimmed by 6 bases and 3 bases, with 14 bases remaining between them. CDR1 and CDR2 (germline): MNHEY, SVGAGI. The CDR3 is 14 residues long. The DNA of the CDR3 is TGTGCCAGCAGCCGGGACAAACATGACTATGGCTACACCTTC. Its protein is CASSRDKHDYGYTF.

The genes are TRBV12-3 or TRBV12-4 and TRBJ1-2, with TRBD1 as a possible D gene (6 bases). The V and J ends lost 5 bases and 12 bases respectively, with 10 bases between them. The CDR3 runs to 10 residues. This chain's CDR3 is CASSLGTNTF. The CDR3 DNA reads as TGTGCCAGCAGTCTTGGGACAAACACCTTC.

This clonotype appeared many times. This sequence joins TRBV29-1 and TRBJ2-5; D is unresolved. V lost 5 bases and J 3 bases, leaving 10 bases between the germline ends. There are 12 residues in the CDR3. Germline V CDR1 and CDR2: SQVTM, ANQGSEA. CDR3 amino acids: CSVCGSEETQYF. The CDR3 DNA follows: TGCAGCGTTTGTGGCTCGGAAGAGACCCAGTACTTC. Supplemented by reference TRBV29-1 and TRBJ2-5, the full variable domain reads SAVISQKPSRDICQRGTSLTIQCQVDSQVTMMFWYRQQPGQSLTLIATANQGSEATYESGFVIDKFPISRPNLTFSTLTVSNMSPEDSSIYLCSVCGSEETQYFGPGTRLLVL.

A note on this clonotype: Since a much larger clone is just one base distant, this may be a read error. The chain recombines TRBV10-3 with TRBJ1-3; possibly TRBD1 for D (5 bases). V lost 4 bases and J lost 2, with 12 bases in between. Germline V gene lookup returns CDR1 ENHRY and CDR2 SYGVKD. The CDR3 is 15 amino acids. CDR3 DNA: TGTGCCATCAGTGCCCCAGGGATCCCTGGAAACACCATATATTTT. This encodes CAISAPGIPGNTIYF.

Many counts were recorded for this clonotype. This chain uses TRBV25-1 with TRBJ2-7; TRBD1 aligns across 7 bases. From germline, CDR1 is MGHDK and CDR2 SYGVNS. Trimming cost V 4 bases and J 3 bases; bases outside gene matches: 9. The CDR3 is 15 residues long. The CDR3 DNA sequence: TGTGCCAGCAGTGCCCTACGACAGGGCAGCTACGAGCAGTACTTC. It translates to CASSALRQGSYEQYF.

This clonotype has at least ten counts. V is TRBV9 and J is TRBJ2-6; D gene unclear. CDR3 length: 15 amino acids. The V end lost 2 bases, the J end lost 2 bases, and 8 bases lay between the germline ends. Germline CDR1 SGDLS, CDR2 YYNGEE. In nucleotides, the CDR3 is TGTGCCAGCAGCGTCAGAACTCCTGGGGCCAACGTCCTGACTTTC. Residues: CASSVRTPGANVLTF. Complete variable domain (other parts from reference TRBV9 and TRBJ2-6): DSGVTQTPKHLITATGQRVTLRCSPRSGDLSVYWYQQSLDQGLQFLIQYYNGEERAKGNILERFSAQQFPDLHSELNLSSLELGDSALYFCASSVRTPGANVLTFGAGSRLTVL.

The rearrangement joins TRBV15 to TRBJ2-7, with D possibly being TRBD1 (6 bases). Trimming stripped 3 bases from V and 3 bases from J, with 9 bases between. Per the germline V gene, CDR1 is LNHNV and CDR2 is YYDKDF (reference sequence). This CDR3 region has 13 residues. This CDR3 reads CATSSRGVYEQYF. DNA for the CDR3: TGTGCCACCAGCAGCAGGGGAGTCTACGAGCAGTACTTC.